This TCR beta chain was identified during a study of spatial heterogeneity in lung cancer. This clonotype is categorized as medium-sized (0.01 to 0.1%). TCRdb itself ran the 5' RACE reads through MiXCR, one entry per CDR3 protein. The sample has about 1,600 distinct CDR3 sequences, 26% seen once. There are 16 residues in the CDR3. The germline V gene has CDR1 SGHTA and CDR2 FQGNSA. J lost 9 bases, V lost 4 bases, and 15 bases had no gene match. This sample's time point: sample taken at primary tumor resection. The study sequenced unsorted whole RNA from tumor, nontumor lung or frozen PBMC. The J gene is TRBJ2-1, the V gene TRBV7-2, with 7 nucleotides matching TRBD2. This sequence was found in a male donor with early-stage non-small cell lung cancer. The material was PBMCs, obtained at surgery. CDR3 residues: CASSSRGGLTLGEQFF. In nucleotides, the CDR3 is TGTGCCAGCAGCTCCCGGGGAGGGCTAACTCTTGGTGAGCAGTTCTTC. The entire variable domain, with the rest obtained from reference TRBV7-2 and TRBJ2-1, is as follows: GAGVSQSPSNKVTEKGKDVELRCDPISGHTALYWYRQSLGQGLEFLIYFQGNSAPDKSGLPSDRFSAERTGGSVSTLTIQRTQQEDSAVYLCASSSRGGLTLGEQFFGPGTRLTVL.